These 3 T cell receptor beta chains came from one sample sequenced in a study of shared clonotypes between healthy human individuals (dated by TCRdb to about 2020). To prepare the library, the immunoSEQ multiplex PCR assay was applied. Here the immuneACCESS table is served through TCRdb, limited to in-frame sequences with V and J called. Missing clones are a known gap in these copies; in checked studies unresolved V genes cover under half, and the rest lacks a known reason. This sample gives around 1.9 million clones in total; roughly 91% of them show up just once. The ten largest clones take up more than 1.5% of the sample. CD8 naive samples were obtained by positive selection for CCR7 among CD45RO-negative cells, yielding a CD45RA+CCR7+ population from which TemRA cells were excluded. What was sequenced was naive CD8+ T cells from PBMCs. What the cell subset or site label conveys for this sample: CD45RA+CCR7+. These receptors came from a man younger than 35 in good health. Some clones in this sample may be carry-over from other donors' samples.

The rearrangement uses TRBV28 and TRBJ2-3; 8 positions agree with TRBD1. V shed 2 bases, J shed 4 bases, and the junction held 8 bases outside the gene matches. CDR1 and CDR2 from the germline V gene are MDHEN and SYDVKM. This CDR3 region has 16 residues. The CDR3 is CASSLRRTGPADTQYF. The CDR3 nucleotides read TGTGCCAGCAGTTTAAGGCGGACAGGGCCAGCAGATACGCAGTATTTT. The full variable domain, with the rest looked up from reference TRBV28 and TRBJ2-3, is DVKVTQSSRYLVKRTGEKVFLECVQDMDHENMFWYRQDPGLGLRLIYFSYDVKMKEKGDIPEGYSVSREKKERFSLILESASTNQTSMYLCASSLRRTGPADTQYFGPGTRLTVL.

The chain recombines TRBV9 with TRBJ1-5; no reliable D call. CDR3 length equals 13 residues. CDR1 and CDR2 (germline): SGDLS, YYNGEE. With 4 bases removed from V and 6 bases from J, the gap between germline ends came to 11 bases. This CDR3 reads CASSSTSGQPQHF. CDR3 nucleotide sequence: TGTGCCAGCAGCTCAACAAGCGGTCAGCCCCAGCATTTT.

The chain employs TRBV5-1 and TRBJ2-5; 10 nucleotides align to TRBD1. Per germline, CDR1 SGHRS and CDR2 YFSETQ. Losses at the gene ends were 6 bases for V and 3 bases for J; bases not matched to a gene: 8. There are 15 residues in the CDR3. In DNA form, the CDR3 reads TGCGCCAGCACCCGTTGGACAGGGGGGAAAGAGACCCAGTACTTC. This encodes CASTRWTGGKETQYF.